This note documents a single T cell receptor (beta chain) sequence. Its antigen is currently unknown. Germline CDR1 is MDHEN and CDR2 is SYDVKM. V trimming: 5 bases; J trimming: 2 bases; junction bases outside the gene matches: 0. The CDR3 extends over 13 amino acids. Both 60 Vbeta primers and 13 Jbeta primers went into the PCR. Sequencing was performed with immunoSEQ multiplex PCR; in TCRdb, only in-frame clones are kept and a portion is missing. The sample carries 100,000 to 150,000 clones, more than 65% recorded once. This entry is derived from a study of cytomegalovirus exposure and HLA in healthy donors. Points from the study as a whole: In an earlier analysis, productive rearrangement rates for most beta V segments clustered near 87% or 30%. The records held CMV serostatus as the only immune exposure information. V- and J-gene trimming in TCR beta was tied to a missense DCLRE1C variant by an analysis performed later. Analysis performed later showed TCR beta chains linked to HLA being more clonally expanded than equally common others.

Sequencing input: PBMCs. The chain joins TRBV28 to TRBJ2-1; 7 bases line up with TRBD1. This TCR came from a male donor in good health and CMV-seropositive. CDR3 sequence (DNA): TGTGCCAGCAGTACAGGGGCCTACAATGAGCAGTTCTTC. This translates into CASSTGAYNEQFF.